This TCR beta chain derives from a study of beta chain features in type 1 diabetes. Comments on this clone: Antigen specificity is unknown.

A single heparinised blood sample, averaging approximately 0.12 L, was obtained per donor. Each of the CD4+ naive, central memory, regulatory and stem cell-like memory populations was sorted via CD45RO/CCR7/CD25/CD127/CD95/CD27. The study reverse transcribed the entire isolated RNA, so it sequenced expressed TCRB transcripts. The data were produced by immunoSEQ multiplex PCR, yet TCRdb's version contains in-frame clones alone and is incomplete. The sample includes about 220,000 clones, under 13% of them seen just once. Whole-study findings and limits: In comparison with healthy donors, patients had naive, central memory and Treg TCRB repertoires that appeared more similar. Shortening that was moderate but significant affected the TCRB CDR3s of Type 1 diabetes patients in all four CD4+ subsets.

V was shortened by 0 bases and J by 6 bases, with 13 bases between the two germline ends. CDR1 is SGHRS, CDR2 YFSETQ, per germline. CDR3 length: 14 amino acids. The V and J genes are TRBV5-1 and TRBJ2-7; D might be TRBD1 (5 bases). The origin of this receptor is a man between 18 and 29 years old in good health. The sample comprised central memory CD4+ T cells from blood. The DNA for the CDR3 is TGCGCCAGCAGCTTGGAGTCAGGGCCTCTCGAGCAGTACTTC. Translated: CASSLESGPLEQYF.